What follows is one TCR beta chain and its context. The entry originates in a study of blood T cell repertoires in COVID-19. Looked up from germline, CDR1 is SGHVS and CDR2 is FQNEAQ. The V and J ends lost 5 bases and 3 bases respectively, with 19 bases between them. The CDR3 is 16 residues long. Clones were read by immunoSEQ multiplex PCR, and TCRdb kept only the in-frame ones, dropping some. The sample lists 110,000 or so clones, around three quarters seen once, with about 4.5% in the top ten. The receptor was isolated from a human donor in a cohort sampled during active or convalescent COVID-19. Sequencing was done on a sample of peripheral blood. The genes are TRBV7-8 and TRBJ1-2, with D possibly being TRBD1 (5 bases). The CDR3 sequence: CASSPQGQLHHYGYTF. The CDR3 DNA sequence: TGTGCCAGCAGCCCCCAGGGCCAGTTACACCACTATGGCTACACCTTC.